This T cell receptor (beta chain) originates from a study of blood T cell repertoires in COVID-19. The data were produced by immunoSEQ multiplex PCR, yet TCRdb's version contains in-frame clones alone and is incomplete. The sample shows 200,000 to 300,000 clones, around nine tenths of them seen only once. While infection was still active, Seattle patients were enrolled and then followed longitudinally. The source is a woman aged 55-75 years with COVID-19, enrolled during active disease. The sample comprised peripheral blood.

Written as DNA, the CDR3 is TGTGCCAGCAGGGACAGCCCTTCCTACGAGCAGTACTTC. This gives the protein CASRDSPSYEQYF. V usage is TRBV19 and J usage is TRBJ2-7, with 7 bases matching TRBD1. The V segment lost 9 bases and the J segment 1 base; nucleotides outside the gene matches: 6. This CDR3 has 13 amino acids. Germline V gene sequence: CDR1 LNHDA, CDR2 SQIVND (reference sequence).